The 17 T cell receptor beta chains below come from one sample, sequenced in a study of blood T cell repertoires in COVID-19. Here immunoSEQ multiplex PCR was the method, and the copy in TCRdb shows in-frame clones only, minus some. The data show roughly 120,000 clones, 75% to 90% seen once. The specimen sequenced was peripheral blood. These receptors originate from a human donor in a cohort sampled during active COVID-19.

V gene TRBV28 combines with J gene TRBJ2-1; D possibly corresponds to TRBD2 (5 bases). Trimming removed 1 base from V and 1 base from J, with 8 bases in between. The CDR3 covers 15 residues. Germline V lookup: CDR1 MDHEN, CDR2 SYDVKM. CDR3 sequence (DNA): TGTGCCAGCAGTTTATTGACGGGATCCTACAATGAGCAGTTCTTC. Translated, it gives CASSLLTGSYNEQFF. The full variable domain, rest sourced from reference TRBV28 and TRBJ2-1, is DVKVTQSSRYLVKRTGEKVFLECVQDMDHENMFWYRQDPGLGLRLIYFSYDVKMKEKGDIPEGYSVSREKKERFSLILESASTNQTSMYLCASSLLTGSYNEQFFGPGTRLTVL.

The J gene is TRBJ1-5, the V gene TRBV2, with D uncertain. The CDR3 consists of 11 residues. Trimming stripped 7 bases from V and 9 bases from J, with 10 bases between. Germline V lookup: CDR1 SNHLY, CDR2 FYNNEI. The CDR3 loop reads CASKIEGPQHF. The CDR3 DNA follows: TGTGCCAGCAAAATAGAGGGGCCCCAGCATTTT.

The chain is built from TRBV19 and TRBJ2-1; 8 bases are shared with TRBD2. CDR3 size: 19 residues. Germline V gene lookup returns CDR1 LNHDA and CDR2 SQIVND (reference sequence). The V and J ends lost 3 bases and 0 bases, in that order; junction bases with no gene match: 13. The CDR3 sequence: CASSIALAGFRPSYNEQFF. As DNA, the CDR3 is TGTGCCAGTAGTATTGCGCTAGCGGGTTTCCGACCCTCCTACAATGAGCAGTTCTTC.

The rearrangement uses TRBV5-1 and TRBJ2-2; 8 bases are a match to TRBD1. Germline V CDR1 and CDR2: SGHRS, YFSETQ. This CDR3 spans 15 amino acids. V lost 10 bases, J lost 3 bases, and 11 bases stayed unmatched. CDR3 region: CAGHPTGVDTGELFF. The CDR3 region has the DNA TGCGCCGGGCACCCGACAGGGGTGGACACCGGGGAGCTGTTTTTT.

This rearrangement joins TRBV28 to TRBJ2-4, with 7 bases identical to TRBD2. There are 13 residues in the CDR3. After removal of 9 bases from V and 0 bases from J, the junction contained 2 bases not matched to a gene. Germline assignment: CDR1 MDHEN and CDR2 SYDVKM. CDR3 in DNA: TGTGCCAGTGGGGGGGGAGCCAAAAACATTCAGTACTTC. Translation: CASGGGAKNIQYF. The whole variable domain, filled in from reference TRBV28 and TRBJ2-4, reads DVKVTQSSRYLVKRTGEKVFLECVQDMDHENMFWYRQDPGLGLRLIYFSYDVKMKEKGDIPEGYSVSREKKERFSLILESASTNQTSMYLCASGGGAKNIQYFGAGTRLSVL.

V is TRBV10-1 and J is TRBJ2-7; 8 bases line up with TRBD1. This CDR3 region has 15 residues. The V segment lost 4 bases and the J segment 0 bases; nucleotides outside the gene matches: 5. Germline-derived CDR1 and CDR2 are WNHNN and SYGVQD (reference sequence). The CDR3 protein is CASSAGQGISYEQYF. CDR3 DNA sequence: TGCGCCAGCAGTGCCGGACAGGGAATCTCCTACGAGCAGTACTTC.

This chain joins TRBV9 and TRBJ2-3; 8 nucleotides line up with TRBD1. CDR1 is SGDLS, CDR2 YYNGEE, per germline. The ends lost 5 bases at V and 1 base at J; junction bases unmatched: 12. The CDR3 is 17 amino acids. In DNA form, the CDR3 reads TGTGCCAGCAGTCCTGACAGGGGTTTGTCGGGCACAGATACGCAGTATTTT. Encoded protein: CASSPDRGLSGTDTQYF.

This clone appeared once. The rearrangement uses TRBV18 and TRBJ1-4; TRBD1 matches at 7 bases. This CDR3 region has 15 residues. The V and J ends lost 1 base and 5 bases, in that order; junction bases with no gene match: 4. The V gene's germline CDR1 is KGHSH and CDR2 LQKENI. CDR3 sequence reads: CASSPQGALNEKLFF. In DNA form, the CDR3 reads TGTGCCAGCTCACCACAGGGGGCTCTAAATGAAAAACTGTTTTTT. Using reference TRBV18 and TRBJ1-4 for the parts outside the CDR3, the full variable domain is NAGVMQNPRHLVRRRGQEARLRCSPMKGHSHVYWYRQLPEEGLKFMVYLQKENIIDESGMPKERFSAEFPKEGPSILRIQQVVRGDSAAYFCASSPQGALNEKLFFGSGTQLSVL.

The chain links TRBV7-9 to TRBJ2-7; no reliable D call. Trimming took 5 bases from V and 4 from J, leaving 18 bases between them. Germline CDR1 is SEHNR and CDR2 is FQNEAQ (reference sequence). The CDR3 has 15 residues. CDR3 region: CASSPLGPPNYEQYF. The DNA for the CDR3 is TGTGCCAGCAGCCCTCTAGGCCCCCCTAATTACGAGCAGTACTTC.

This clone came up a few times. The chain has TRBV11-2 and TRBJ2-3, with D possibly TRBD2 on 6 matching bases. V shed 0 bases and J shed 1 base, with 8 bases lying between them. The V gene's germline CDR1 is SGHAT and CDR2 FQNNGV. This CDR3 has 15 residues. The CDR3 loop reads CASSLDGEGTDTQYF. The CDR3 DNA follows: TGTGCCAGCAGCTTAGATGGGGAGGGCACAGATACGCAGTATTTT.

The rearrangement links TRBV5-1 to TRBJ1-1, with D perhaps matching TRBD1 (5 bases). V was trimmed by 3 bases and J by 6 bases, leaving 15 bases between them. The germline gives CDR1 SGHRS, CDR2 YFSETQ. This CDR3 is built from 14 residues. Here the CDR3 DNA reads TGCGCCAGCAGCTGGGGTGGGGCTTTTGCTGAAGCTTTCTTT. This gives the protein CASSWGGAFAEAFF.

This chain joins TRBV7-2 and TRBJ2-6; possibly TRBD2 for D (6 bases). The germline V and J ends were trimmed by 7 bases and 0 bases, with 16 bases remaining between them. From germline, CDR1 is SGHTA and CDR2 FQGNSA. The CDR3 length is 17 residues. CDR3 residues: CASNLAPGSSGANVLTF. CDR3 in DNA: TGTGCCAGCAACCTCGCTCCCGGGAGCTCTGGGGCCAACGTCCTGACTTTC.

This clone has a handful of counts. The chain combines TRBV2 with TRBJ1-1; D is uncertain. Trimming removed 0 bases from V and 7 bases from J, with 3 bases in between. The length of the CDR3 is 11 residues. CDR1 and CDR2 (germline): SNHLY, FYNNEI. Here the CDR3 reads CASSEASEAFF. The CDR3 DNA follows: TGTGCCAGCAGTGAAGCTAGTGAAGCTTTCTTT.

The chain employs TRBV5-5 and TRBJ2-3; weak D call: TRBD2 (5 bases). V was pared by 0 bases and J by 1 base, with 12 bases between. The CDR3 runs 16 residues. Germline V gene lookup returns CDR1 SGHKS and CDR2 YYEKEE (reference sequence). CDR3 amino acids: CASSLGTYTGTDTQYF. In DNA, the CDR3 is TGTGCCAGCAGCTTGGGGACTTACACGGGCACAGATACGCAGTATTTT.

The chain has TRBV25-1 and TRBJ1-2; D uncertain. CDR1 MGHDK and CDR2 SYGVNS come from the germline V gene. Trimming took 7 bases from V and 7 from J, leaving 16 bases between them. This CDR3 region has 13 residues. The CDR3 sequence is CASKLEGLGGYTF. The CDR3 nucleotides are TGTGCCAGCAAGCTGGAGGGTTTGGGTGGCTACACCTTC.

The chain joins TRBV4-1 to TRBJ1-6; no clear D. Germline CDR1 MGHRA, CDR2 YSYEKL. The germline V and J ends were trimmed by 1 base and 10 bases, with 14 bases remaining between them. The CDR3 extends over 15 amino acids. In DNA, the CDR3 is TGCGCCAGCAGCCAAGTTTGGCAGGCCACATCACCCCTCCACTTT. Translating it yields CASSQVWQATSPLHF.

The J gene is TRBJ2-3, the V gene TRBV13, with 10 bases aligning to TRBD2. V was pared by 2 bases and J by 8 bases, with 4 bases of the junction left unmatched. The CDR3 extends over 14 amino acids. Per germline, CDR1 PRHDT and CDR2 FYEKMQ (reference sequence). The CDR3 reads CASSLIAGGITQYF. CDR3 bases: TGTGCCAGCAGCTTAATAGCGGGAGGAATTACGCAGTATTTT.